The source of this TCR beta chain is a study of control samples from healthy donors and cancer patients. The repertoire was sequenced with immunoSEQ multiplex PCR; TCRdb's copy has only in-frame clones and lacks some. In the table there are about 190,000 clones, 90% to 95% of which are singletons. V was clipped by 5 bases and J by 0 bases, with 17 bases between them. There are 17 residues in the CDR3. The germline V gene encodes CDR1 SEHNR and CDR2 FQNEAQ (reference sequence). This receptor was identified in a man aged 18 to 30 in good health. The chain recombines TRBV7-9 with TRBJ2-4, with a possible D match to TRBD1 (6 bases). Sequencing used blood. In nucleotides, the CDR3 is TGTGCCAGCAGCCGCGGACAGTCGACATTAGCCAAAAACATTCAGTACTTC. Protein: CASSRGQSTLAKNIQYF.